Presented here are 25 T cell receptor beta chains from one specimen sequenced in a study of blood T cell repertoires in COVID-19. Libraries were prepared by immunoSEQ multiplex PCR; TCRdb keeps only in-frame clonotypes and omits some of them. The table includes around 65,000 clones, around four fifths detected once. The material sequenced was peripheral blood. These receptors all come from a human donor in a cohort sampled during active COVID-19.

This chain connects TRBV28 to TRBJ2-2, with 10 positions matching TRBD1. The CDR3 extends over 15 amino acids. Per germline, CDR1 MDHEN and CDR2 SYDVKM. Germline trimming cut 6 bases from V and 6 bases from J; bases unmatched to any gene: 7. The CDR3 spells CASSLPGQGSGELFF. The CDR3 DNA is TGTGCCAGCAGCCTACCGGGACAGGGGTCCGGGGAGCTGTTTTTT.

The chain has TRBV28 and TRBJ2-2, with 12 bases matching TRBD1. The CDR3 extends over 18 amino acids. Germline assignment: CDR1 MDHEN and CDR2 SYDVKM. Germline trimming cut 6 bases from V and 5 bases from J; bases unmatched to any gene: 13. CDR3 coding DNA: TGTGCCAGCAGCCCCCGGGGACAGGGGGCCAGCTGGACCGGGGAGCTGTTTTTT. It yields the protein CASSPRGQGASWTGELFF.

The J gene is TRBJ2-1, the V gene TRBV6-4; D might be TRBD2 (5 bases). Trimming removed 8 bases from V and 7 bases from J, with 15 bases in between. This CDR3 comprises 13 residues. CDR1 is MRHNA and CDR2 is SNTAGT in the germline V gene. CDR3 amino acids: CASRRRRWNEQFF. In DNA form, the CDR3 reads TGTGCCAGCCGCAGGAGGAGGTGGAATGAGCAGTTCTTC.

The CDR3 sequence is CASSPDRGQGTGELFF. CDR3 coding DNA: TGTGCCAGCAGCCCTGACCGGGGACAGGGTACCGGGGAGCTGTTTTTT. The V and J genes are TRBV9 and TRBJ2-2; 9 bases are a match to TRBD1. Trimming at V came to 4 bases and at J to 5 bases, leaving 9 bases not matched to a gene. Per the germline V gene, CDR1 is SGDLS and CDR2 is YYNGEE. The CDR3 extends over 16 amino acids.

Of note for this clone: One end of the junction does not line up with germline, which may come from a read error. This sequence joins TRBV7-2 and TRBJ2-3, with TRBD2 as a possible D gene (6 bases). The germline CDR1 and CDR2 sequences are SGHTA and FQGNSA. The CDR3 contains 16 residues. CDR3 in amino acids: CASSFNGGMSRDTQYF. CDR3 nucleotide sequence: TGTGCCAGCAGCTTTAACGGGGGTATGAGCAGAGATACGCAGTATTTT.

This rearrangement joins TRBV27 to TRBJ1-2, with D uncertain. Trimming pared 4 bases from V and 8 bases from J, leaving 23 bases between. Germline CDR1 MNHEY, CDR2 SMNVEV (reference sequence). CDR3 length equals 16 residues. CDR3 loop: CASSSQTGTTVYGYTF. In nucleotides, the CDR3 is TGTGCCAGCAGTTCCCAGACGGGTACTACTGTCTACGGCTACACCTTC.

This chain uses TRBV2 with TRBJ1-5, with 7 bases lining up with TRBD1. CDR1 is SNHLY and CDR2 is FYNNEI in the germline V gene. The ends lost 6 bases at V and 5 bases at J; junction bases unmatched: 10. This CDR3 has 15 residues. The CDR3 is CASREQGLRDQPQHF. CDR3 DNA: TGTGCCAGCAGAGAACAGGGGCTACGGGATCAGCCCCAGCATTTT.

This clone was seen only once. This rearrangement joins TRBV18 to TRBJ2-5, with D unclear. CDR3 length: 14 amino acids. V dropped 2 bases and J dropped 1 base, with 8 bases sitting between them. Germline lookup yields CDR1 KGHSH and CDR2 LQKENI. The CDR3 region has the DNA TGTGCCAGCTCACCATCGACACCCCAAGAGACCCAGTACTTC. It is translated as CASSPSTPQETQYF.

V usage is TRBV4-1 and J usage is TRBJ1-4, with D maybe TRBD1 (6 bases). The V gene lost 4 bases and the J gene lost 6 bases, with 18 bases spanning the gap. The length of the CDR3 is 16 residues. Germline CDR1 and CDR2: MGHRA and YSYEKL. CDR3 bases: TGCGCCAGCAGCCCCTTAGGCAGGGGTACAGATGAAAAACTGTTTTTT. Amino acid sequence: CASSPLGRGTDEKLFF.

This chain links TRBV9 with TRBJ1-1; 10 nucleotides agree with TRBD1. V was clipped by 3 bases and J by 5 bases; unmatched bases: 7. This CDR3 region has 15 residues. Germline CDR1 and CDR2: SGDLS and YYNGEE. The CDR3 loop is CASSDRQGAWTEAFF. The CDR3 nucleotides are TGTGCCAGCAGCGATCGACAGGGGGCTTGGACTGAAGCTTTCTTT.

The V call is TRBV6-4, the J call TRBJ1-5, with D hard to call. The length of the CDR3 is 13 residues. V shed 0 bases and J shed 7 bases, with 7 bases lying between them. Germline-derived CDR1 and CDR2 are MRHNA and SNTAGT. CDR3 amino acids: CASSDSIGQPQHF. CDR3 in DNA: TGTGCCAGCAGTGACTCGATCGGGCAGCCCCAGCATTTT.

V and J are TRBV2 and TRBJ2-7; maybe TRBD1 (6 bases). This CDR3 has 13 amino acids. V lost 6 bases to trimming and J lost 1 base, with 10 bases between them. CDR1 SNHLY and CDR2 FYNNEI come from the germline V gene. In DNA form, the CDR3 reads TGTGCCAGCAGCTCACAGGGTTCCTACGAGCAGTACTTC. Protein sequence: CASSSQGSYEQYF.

The chain has TRBV7-9 and TRBJ1-4, with unresolved D. Trimming stripped 5 bases from V and 4 bases from J, with 14 bases between. CDR3 size: 15 residues. CDR1 and CDR2 (germline): SEHNR, FQNEAQ (reference sequence). The CDR3 nucleotides are TGTGCCAGCAGCAATGCGGCACTTAGTAATGAAAAACTGTTTTTT. As protein: CASSNAALSNEKLFF.

This clone occurred a few times. CDR3 region: CASSSHRVSNYGYTF. DNA of the CDR3: TGTGCCAGCAGCTCACACAGGGTTTCCAACTATGGCTACACCTTC. This chain connects TRBV11-2 to TRBJ1-2; a weak D match, TRBD1 (6 bases). V lost 4 bases, J lost 2 bases, and 14 bases lay in between. This CDR3 has 15 residues. Germline-derived CDR1 and CDR2 are SGHAT and FQNNGV.

This sequence joins TRBV30 and TRBJ1-6, with D perhaps matching TRBD1 (5 bases). Germline V gene data show CDR1 as GTSNPN and CDR2 as SVGIG (reference sequence). The V end was cut by 4 bases, the J end by 0 bases, with 13 bases between. The CDR3 runs to 16 residues. Written as DNA, the CDR3 is TGTGCCTGGAAGAACGGGGGAAGCTCCTATAATTCACCCCTCCACTTT. Translation: CAWKNGGSSYNSPLHF. The full variable domain, with the rest looked up from reference TRBV30 and TRBJ1-6, is SQTIHQWPATLVQPVGSPLSLECTVEGTSNPNLYWYRQAAGRGLQLLFYSVGIGQISSEVPQNLSASRPQDRQFILSSKKLLLSDSGFYLCAWKNGGSSYNSPLHFGNGTRLTVT.

This clone was counted a few times. V and J are TRBV5-4 and TRBJ1-2; a weak D match, TRBD1 (6 bases). CDR1 SGHNT and CDR2 YYREEE come from the germline V gene (reference sequence). CDR3 length equals 14 residues. The germline V and J ends were trimmed by 1 base and 0 bases, with 7 bases remaining between them. As DNA, the CDR3 is TGTGCCAGCAGCTTGACAGGGTCTAACTATGGCTACACCTTC. Amino acid sequence: CASSLTGSNYGYTF.

The chain links TRBV5-4 to TRBJ2-7, with TRBD1 as a possible D gene (6 bases). This CDR3 has 14 amino acids. V was trimmed by 5 bases and J by 2 bases, leaving 14 bases between them. The germline V gene has CDR1 SGHNT and CDR2 YYREEE (reference sequence). For the CDR3, the DNA is TGTGCCAGCAGTCTGGACAGTCCCCCCTACGAGCAGTACTTC. Its translation is CASSLDSPPYEQYF.

The rearrangement joins TRBV12-3 or TRBV12-4 to TRBJ1-2; weak D call: TRBD1 (5 bases). CDR3 length: 13 amino acids. V dropped 2 bases and J dropped 2 bases, with 6 bases sitting between them. CDR3 DNA sequence: TGTGCCAGCAGTTTAAGGGGAAACTATGGCTACACCTTC. Amino acid sequence: CASSLRGNYGYTF.

The J gene is TRBJ1-5, the V gene TRBV20-1, with 7 bases identical to TRBD1. V lost 3 bases, J lost 7 bases, and 6 bases stayed unmatched. The length of the CDR3 is 13 residues. Germline V lookup: CDR1 DFQATT, CDR2 SNEGSKA (reference sequence). CDR3: CSASRSRGQPQHF. The CDR3 DNA sequence: TGCAGTGCTAGTAGATCCAGGGGGCAGCCCCAGCATTTT.

CDR3 amino acids: CASSHTWTGRLSPLHF. The CDR3 coding sequence is TGTGCCAGCAGCCATACGTGGACAGGGAGGCTGTCACCCCTCCACTTT. This sequence joins TRBV3-1 (or the pseudogene TRBV3-2) and TRBJ1-6, with 8 bases matching TRBD1. CDR3 size: 16 residues. After removal of 3 bases from V and 10 bases from J, the junction contained 11 bases not matched to a gene. Germline assignment: CDR1 LGHDT and CDR2 YNNKEL (reference sequence).

The chain is built from TRBV3-1 (or the pseudogene TRBV3-2) and TRBJ2-4; 8 bases agree with TRBD2. CDR3 length: 13 residues. V shed 6 bases and J 11 bases; nucleotides not matched to a gene: 9. Germline V gene data show CDR1 as LGHDT and CDR2 as YNNKEL (reference sequence). The CDR3 loop reads CASSALSGGVQYF. The DNA for the CDR3 is TGTGCCAGCAGTGCTCTGAGCGGGGGCGTTCAGTACTTC.

CDR3: CASSWSAEASGERTYSTDTQYF. The CDR3 region has the DNA TGTGCCAGCAGTTGGAGTGCGGAGGCTAGCGGGGAGAGAACCTATAGCACAGATACGCAGTATTTT. The J gene is TRBJ2-3, the V gene TRBV28, with 9 bases lining up with TRBD2. V was pared by 4 bases and J by 0 bases, with 23 bases of the junction left unmatched. Germline values: CDR1 MDHEN, CDR2 SYDVKM. CDR3 length: 22 amino acids.

The V and J genes are TRBV19 and TRBJ2-4; the match to TRBD1 covers 11 bases. Germline CDR1 reads LNHDA; CDR2 reads SQIVND (reference sequence). CDR3 length: 14 residues. Trimming removed 4 bases from V and 7 bases from J; junction bases left unmatched: 3. Here the CDR3 reads CASSKDRGRNIQYF. As DNA, the CDR3 is TGTGCCAGTAGTAAGGACAGGGGGCGGAACATTCAGTACTTC.

This clone has only a few counts. J is TRBJ1-1 and V is TRBV30, with D tentatively TRBD1 (5 bases). Germline lookup yields CDR1 GTSNPN and CDR2 SVGIG (reference sequence). Trimming stripped 3 bases from V and 5 bases from J, with 13 bases between. The CDR3 runs to 13 residues. In nucleotides, the CDR3 is TGTGCCTGGAGCGCGGGGGGGGTTACTGAAGCTTTCTTT. This encodes CAWSAGGVTEAFF.

This clone has just a few counts. The V gene is TRBV7-3, the J gene TRBJ1-1, with no clear D. Trimming shortened V by 1 base and J by 1 base, and 7 bases separated the two germline ends. The CDR3 has 14 residues. CDR1 is SGHTA and CDR2 is FQGTGA in the germline V gene. The CDR3 DNA sequence: TGTGCCAGCAGCTTAATCGCAGGGAACACTGAAGCTTTCTTT. Residues: CASSLIAGNTEAFF.